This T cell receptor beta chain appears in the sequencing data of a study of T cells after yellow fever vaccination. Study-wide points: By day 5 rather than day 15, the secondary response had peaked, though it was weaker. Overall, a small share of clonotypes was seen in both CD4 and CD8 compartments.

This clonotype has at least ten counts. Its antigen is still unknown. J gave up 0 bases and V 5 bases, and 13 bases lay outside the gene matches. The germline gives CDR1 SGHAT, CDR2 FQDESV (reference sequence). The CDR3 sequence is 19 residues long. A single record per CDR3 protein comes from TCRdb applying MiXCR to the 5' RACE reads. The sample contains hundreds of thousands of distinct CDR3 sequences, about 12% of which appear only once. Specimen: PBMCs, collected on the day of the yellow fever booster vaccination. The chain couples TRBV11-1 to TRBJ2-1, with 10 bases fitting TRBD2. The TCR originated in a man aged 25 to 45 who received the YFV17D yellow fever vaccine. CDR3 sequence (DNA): TGTGCCAGCAGCCCCCACCGGCTAGCGGGAGACAGCTCCTACAATGAGCAGTTCTTC. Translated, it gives CASSPHRLAGDSSYNEQFF.